One sample yielded the 16 T cell receptor beta chains listed below, sequenced in a study of shared clonotypes between healthy human individuals. Only in-frame clones appear in the TCRdb table, and some are missing; sequencing was by immunoSEQ multiplex PCR. The table has over a million clones, about four fifths seen once. Sequencing was done on a sample of memory CD4+ T cells from PBMCs. Documented subset: CD45RA-negative fraction. These receptors came from a man aged 18 to 29 in good health. Some clones in this sample may be carry-over from other donors' samples.

V is TRBV5-6 and J is TRBJ2-2; D is unclear. CDR3 size: 13 residues. Trimming left V 4 bases short and J 7 bases short, with 11 bases between. Germline-derived CDR1 and CDR2 are SGHDT and YYEEEE. The DNA for the CDR3 is TGTGCCAGCAGCGCTACCGGAAGCGGGGAGCTGTTTTTT. This codes for CASSATGSGELFF.

The V gene is TRBV5-1, the J gene TRBJ1-1; a possible D gene is TRBD1 (5 bases). The V gene lost 3 bases and the J gene lost 3 bases, with 15 bases spanning the gap. The germline gives CDR1 SGHRS, CDR2 YFSETQ. CDR3 size: 15 residues. DNA of the CDR3: TGCGCCAGCAGCTCGACCGGGACTCCAGACACTGAAGCTTTCTTT. Protein sequence: CASSSTGTPDTEAFF.

The CDR3 loop is CASSVDRGVEQFF. DNA for the CDR3: TGTGCCAGCAGTGTCGACAGGGGGGTTGAGCAGTTCTTC. This chain joins TRBV2 and TRBJ2-1, with 9 bases that match TRBD1. CDR1 is SNHLY, CDR2 FYNNEI, per germline. The CDR3 is 13 amino acids. V gave up 4 bases and J gave up 9 bases; unmatched junction bases: 4.

This clone came up a few times. In the same sample, other DNA sequences code for this CDR3. This rearrangement joins TRBV5-1 to TRBJ1-2; 7 nucleotides match TRBD1. This CDR3 region has 13 residues. Looked up from germline, CDR1 is SGHRS and CDR2 is YFSETQ. Losses at the gene ends were 3 bases for V and 2 bases for J; bases not matched to a gene: 1. Here the CDR3 DNA reads TGCGCCAGCAGCTCGACAGGGAACTATGGCTACACCTTC. Translated: CASSSTGNYGYTF.

This chain links TRBV27 with TRBJ2-2, with D unresolved. Germline V gene data show CDR1 as MNHEY and CDR2 as SMNVEV (reference sequence). The CDR3 sequence is 15 residues long. V lost 7 bases to trimming and J lost 6 bases, with 18 bases between them. CDR3 loop: CASTQRRQFPGELFF. In DNA form, the CDR3 reads TGTGCCAGCACCCAACGTAGACAATTCCCCGGGGAGCTGTTTTTT.

This clone was seen only once. The rearrangement joins TRBV11-2 to TRBJ2-1; the match to TRBD2 covers 12 bases. The junction had 8 bases not matched to a gene; V was cut back by 5 bases and J by 3 bases. The CDR3 extends over 17 amino acids. Germline V gene lookup returns CDR1 SGHAT and CDR2 FQNNGV. The CDR3 DNA is TGTGCCAGCAGCGCATCTAGCGGGAGGGCCTTCTACAATGAGCAGTTCTTC. It specifies CASSASSGRAFYNEQFF.

To note about this clone: It is likely a read error, because the conserved phenylalanine at the end of the CDR3 is missing. Because the CDR3's place on the DNA is in doubt, the DNA is left out and the CDR3 is given as listed by TCRdb. The gene calls are TRBV2 and TRBJ2-7; TRBD2 is the table's D call and was not checked against the DNA. From germline, CDR1 is SNHLY and CDR2 FYNNEI. The length of the CDR3 is 13 amino acids, counting both ends. CDR3 protein: CASSEALAGVLWH.

This clone was detected once. J is TRBJ2-7 and V is TRBV28, with TRBD1 matching over 7 bases. Per germline, CDR1 MDHEN and CDR2 SYDVKM. The length of the CDR3 is 15 residues. V lost 5 bases and J lost 2; bases outside the gene matches: 9. The CDR3, as DNA: TGTGCCAGCAGTCTCACCGGGACAGAGACCTACGAGCAGTACTTC. Amino acid sequence: CASSLTGTETYEQYF.

This chain connects TRBV10-3 to TRBJ2-1, with a weak D call TRBD1 (5 bases). V lost 2 bases, J lost 2 bases, and 13 bases lay in between. CDR1 and CDR2 (germline): ENHRY, SYGVKD. There are 16 residues in the CDR3. The CDR3 region has the DNA TGTGCCATCAGTGAGATGTCTGGGGCCACCTACAATGAGCAGTTCTTC. This sequence encodes CAISEMSGATYNEQFF.

This rearrangement joins TRBV28 to TRBJ2-7; possible D gene TRBD1, 7 bases. Germline-derived CDR1 and CDR2 are MDHEN and SYDVKM. The CDR3 spans 15 residues. Between the trimmed V and J ends, which lost 4 bases and 7 bases, there was a span of 20 bases. Here the CDR3 reads CASSSTGWGGGEQYF. CDR3 DNA: TGTGCCAGCAGTTCGACAGGGTGGGGCGGAGGGGAGCAGTACTTC.

The chain links TRBV18 to TRBJ2-7, with D possibly being TRBD2 (5 bases). Trimming took 3 bases from V and 6 from J, leaving 15 bases between them. The CDR3 is 14 residues long. The germline V gene has CDR1 KGHSH and CDR2 LQKENI. The CDR3 sequence: CASSPAGGTAEQYF. CDR3 DNA sequence: TGTGCCAGCTCACCGGCGGGTGGTACGGCCGAGCAGTACTTC.

This clone appeared a few times. The rearrangement joins TRBV5-4 to TRBJ2-2, with D possibly matching TRBD1 (6 bases). The V gene lost 4 bases and the J gene lost 4 bases, with 14 bases spanning the gap. The CDR3 has 15 amino acids. Germline V gives CDR1 SGHNT, CDR2 YYREEE (reference sequence). CDR3 in DNA: TGTGCCAGCAGCCGGATGACAGGAGCCACCGGGGAGCTGTTTTTT. This codes for CASSRMTGATGELFF.

This clone has a handful of counts. At the DNA level, this CDR3 is encoded by other sequences in the same sample as well. The V gene is TRBV7-9, the J gene TRBJ1-5; D is unresolved. This CDR3 contains 13 residues. Germline V lookup: CDR1 SEHNR, CDR2 FQNEAQ (reference sequence). The V gene lost 4 bases and the J gene lost 0 bases, with 4 bases spanning the gap. CDR3 in amino acids: CASSSGSNQPQHF. The DNA of the CDR3 is TGTGCCAGCAGCTCGGGTAGCAATCAGCCCCAGCATTTT.

About this clone itself: The identical CDR3 is also encoded by other nucleotide sequences in the sample. V and J are TRBV5-1 and TRBJ1-1; D uncertain. CDR1 and CDR2 (germline): SGHRS, YFSETQ. The CDR3 loop spans 14 amino acids. Trimming shortened V by 4 bases and J by 2 bases, and 12 bases separated the two germline ends. For the CDR3, the DNA is TGCGCCAGCAGCCCCCAACAGACTAACACTGAAGCTTTCTTT. This translates into CASSPQQTNTEAFF.

A few counts support this clone. The sample holds other DNA sequences that translate to the same CDR3. The chain couples TRBV5-1 to TRBJ1-2; D may be TRBD1 (5 bases). Germline loops: CDR1 SGHRS, CDR2 YFSETQ. Trimming cost V 4 bases and J 4 bases, with 14 bases left between them. CDR3 length: 14 residues. CDR3 nucleotide sequence: TGCGCCAGCAGCCCCGGAGACAGCCTCTATGGCTACACCTTC. This encodes CASSPGDSLYGYTF.

This CDR3 is CASSLPGGKAFF. CDR3 DNA sequence: TGTGCCAGCAGTTTACCCGGGGGCAAAGCTTTCTTT. This chain joins TRBV28 and TRBJ1-1; TRBD1 might be the D (6 bases). Trimming pared 2 bases from V and 9 bases from J, leaving 10 bases between. Germline assignment: CDR1 MDHEN and CDR2 SYDVKM. This CDR3 comprises 12 residues.